The clone carrying this T cell receptor (beta chain) was counted a single time. The antigen is undetermined. Described time point: week 35, safety follow-up. It was 300 ug of mutant IDH1 20-mer peptide that made up each vaccine dose, given with topical imiquimod. The study gave patients eight vaccinations in weeks 1, 3, 5, 7, 11, 15, 19, 23. Data came from immunoSEQ multiplex PCR; TCRdb stores just in-frame clones and leaves some out. The sample has around 60,000 clones, about four fifths seen once. CDR3 length: 14 amino acids. Between the trimmed V and J ends, which lost 3 bases and 5 bases, there was a span of 15 bases. Germline loops: CDR1 SGDLS, CDR2 YYNGEE. The data originate from a study of a mutant IDH1 vaccine in newly diagnosed glioma. Whole-study context: Treated patients, averaging roughly 44 years, were roughly 60% male and about 38% female.

Study-wide results and caveats: Changes to the top peripheral T cell clonotypes appeared unrelated to pseudoprogression.

This clonotype was sampled from a middle-aged man with glioma. This chain connects TRBV9 to TRBJ2-7; D might be TRBD1 (6 bases). Specimen: PBMCs, collected from a glioma patient whose treatment included an IDH1 peptide vaccine. The CDR3, as DNA: TGTGCCAGCAGCGCCGACAGGTTCCCCCACGAGCAGTACTTC. Its translation is CASSADRFPHEQYF.